These 27 T cell receptor beta chains came from one sample sequenced in a study of blood T cell repertoires in COVID-19. Libraries were prepared by immunoSEQ multiplex PCR; TCRdb keeps only in-frame clonotypes and omits some of them. The sample holds about 70,000 clones, roughly four fifths seen once. What was sequenced was peripheral blood. The receptors shown here come from a woman aged 70-85 years with acute or convalescent COVID-19.

The rearrangement joins TRBV9 to TRBJ1-1, with D perhaps matching TRBD1 (6 bases). Germline CDR1 reads SGDLS; CDR2 reads YYNGEE. This CDR3 comprises 16 residues. Trimming took 1 base from V and 0 from J, leaving 13 bases between them. The CDR3 loop reads CASSVLGAGLNTEAFF. CDR3 in DNA: TGTGCCAGCAGCGTACTGGGGGCGGGTTTGAACACTGAAGCTTTCTTT.

This clone was detected a few times. The CDR3 DNA sequence: TGTGCCAGCAGCTCACTCCACAGGGTAGAGAACAATGAGCAGTTCTTC. Protein sequence: CASSSLHRVENNEQFF. This sequence joins TRBV7-2 and TRBJ2-1; D is perhaps TRBD1 (6 bases). Trimming stripped 4 bases from V and 5 bases from J, with 18 bases between. The CDR3 sequence is 16 residues long. Germline CDR1 SGHTA, CDR2 FQGNSA. Drawing the rest from reference TRBV7-2 and TRBJ2-1, the complete variable domain is GAGVSQSPSNKVTEKGKDVELRCDPISGHTALYWYRQSLGQGLEFLIYFQGNSAPDKSGLPSDRFSAERTGGSVSTLTIQRTQQEDSAVYLCASSSLHRVENNEQFFGPGTRLTVL.

V is TRBV19 and J is TRBJ2-7, with 7 bases matching TRBD2. Germline trimming cut 10 bases from V and 5 bases from J; bases unmatched to any gene: 8. CDR1 and CDR2 (germline): LNHDA, SQIVND (reference sequence). CDR3 length: 12 amino acids. This chain's CDR3 is CATRGGSHEQYF. The CDR3 DNA follows: TGTGCCACTCGGGGCGGGAGCCACGAGCAGTACTTC.

This CDR3 is CATSRVERTYGYTF. The CDR3 DNA reads TGTGCCACCAGCAGAGTTGAGAGAACCTATGGCTACACCTTC. The gene calls are TRBV15 and TRBJ1-2; D not resolved. This CDR3 comprises 14 residues. Germline V gene sequence: CDR1 LNHNV, CDR2 YYDKDF (reference sequence). V was trimmed by 1 base and J by 4 bases, leaving 10 bases between them.

The chain has TRBV11-3 and TRBJ2-1, with 7 nucleotides matching TRBD1. The CDR3 consists of 13 residues. The germline gives CDR1 SGHNT, CDR2 YENEEA. The V gene end was trimmed by 1 base and the J gene end by 10 bases; junction bases not matched to a gene: 4. The CDR3: CASSLVRDREQFF. In DNA form, the CDR3 reads TGTGCCAGCAGCTTAGTGAGGGACAGAGAGCAGTTCTTC.

This sequence joins TRBV25-1 and TRBJ1-2; perhaps TRBD1 as D (5 bases). The germline V gene encodes CDR1 MGHDK and CDR2 SYGVNS. This CDR3 comprises 16 residues. The V and J ends lost 6 bases and 6 bases respectively, with 23 bases between them. The CDR3 is CASSPGGGSVLDGYTF. Here the CDR3 DNA reads TGTGCCAGCAGCCCCGGGGGGGGATCGGTCTTGGATGGCTACACCTTC.

This chain uses TRBV5-6 with TRBJ2-7, with 11 bases aligning to TRBD2. The CDR3 consists of 18 residues. Per germline, CDR1 SGHDT and CDR2 YYEEEE. V lost 1 base and J lost 3; bases outside the gene matches: 12. The CDR3 nucleotides read TGTGCCAGCAGCTTGATGGGGTCGTTTGGGACTAGCGGCTACGAGCAGTACTTC. It codes for CASSLMGSFGTSGYEQYF.

V is TRBV28 and J is TRBJ2-5, with 8 positions matching TRBD1. CDR3 length: 14 residues. V lost 3 bases, J lost 4 bases, and 4 bases stayed unmatched. Germline CDR1 and CDR2: MDHEN and SYDVKM. The CDR3 DNA is TGTGCCAGCAGTTTGGCAGGGGGCCGAGAGACCCAGTACTTC. Protein: CASSLAGGRETQYF.

This clone was observed a handful of times. The chain couples TRBV3-1 (or the pseudogene TRBV3-2) to TRBJ2-7; 7 nucleotides match TRBD2. There are 17 residues in the CDR3. The germline V gene has CDR1 LGHDT and CDR2 YNNKEL (reference sequence). J was trimmed by 3 bases and V by 4 bases; bases with no gene match: 15. CDR3 sequence reads: CASSPRGWGGPLYEQYF. The CDR3 DNA reads as TGTGCCAGCAGCCCCCGGGGGTGGGGGGGACCTCTCTACGAGCAGTACTTC.

The J gene is TRBJ1-2, the V gene TRBV11-2, with D possibly being TRBD1 (6 bases). V was shortened by 6 bases and J by 4 bases, with 12 bases between the two germline ends. The CDR3 runs to 13 residues. Germline lookup yields CDR1 SGHAT and CDR2 FQNNGV. DNA of the CDR3: TGTGCCAGCAGTTCGGGGGGCTTCTATGGCTACACCTTC. Residues: CASSSGGFYGYTF. Full variable domain (missing parts from reference TRBV11-2 and TRBJ1-2): EAGVAQSPRYKIIEKRQSVAFWCNPISGHATLYWYQQILGQGPKLLIQFQNNGVVDDSQLPKDRFSAERLKGVDSTLKIQPAKLEDSAVYLCASSSGGFYGYTFGSGTRLTVV.

This clone appeared a single time. The V call is TRBV7-3, the J call TRBJ2-2, with D perhaps matching TRBD2 (7 bases). This CDR3 region has 15 residues. Germline V gene data show CDR1 as SGHTA and CDR2 as FQGTGA. V lost 5 bases, J lost 6 bases, and 16 bases lay in between. The CDR3 here is CASSKGGASPGELFF. The CDR3 DNA is TGTGCCAGCAGCAAAGGGGGGGCTAGCCCCGGGGAGCTGTTTTTT. Full variable domain (remainder filled in from reference TRBV7-3 and TRBJ2-2): GAGVSQTPSNKVTEKGKYVELRCDPISGHTALYWYRQSLGQGPEFLIYFQGTGAADDSGLPNDRFFAVRPEGSVSTLKIQRTERGDSAVYLCASSKGGASPGELFFGEGSRLTVL.

The chain employs TRBV12-3 or TRBV12-4 and TRBJ1-5; D possibly corresponds to TRBD1 (6 bases). V was pared by 3 bases and J by 12 bases, with 15 bases between. This CDR3 has 13 residues. CDR3 amino acids: CASSFSRDTGQHF. The DNA of the CDR3 is TGTGCCAGCAGTTTCTCTCGGGACACCGGCCAGCATTTT.

In its sample, this clone was seen once. CDR3 sequence reads: CASSLTGQNTEAFF. As DNA, the CDR3 is TGCGCCAGCAGCTTGACAGGACAGAACACTGAAGCTTTCTTT. The chain links TRBV5-1 to TRBJ1-1, with TRBD1 as a possible D gene (5 bases). CDR1 is SGHRS and CDR2 is YFSETQ in the germline V gene. V gave up 1 base and J gave up 1 base, with 8 bases separating them. This CDR3 contains 14 residues.

In this sample, this clone turned up once. This sequence joins TRBV7-2 and TRBJ2-6; possible D gene TRBD2, 6 bases. The ends were cut back, 0 bases at V and 1 base at J, with 16 bases in the middle. Germline assignment: CDR1 SGHTA and CDR2 FQGNSA. The CDR3 consists of 19 residues. CDR3: CASSLALGTYFSGANVLTF. Written as DNA, the CDR3 is TGTGCCAGCAGCTTAGCCCTTGGGACTTATTTTTCTGGGGCCAACGTCCTGACTTTC.

The CDR3 DNA is TGCGCCAGCAGCCAGGGACTAGCGGGCTTCCAAGAGACCCAGTACTTC. Protein: CASSQGLAGFQETQYF. This chain links TRBV5-1 with TRBJ2-5, with TRBD2 matching 12 bases. Germline-derived CDR1 and CDR2 are SGHRS and YFSETQ. V dropped 4 bases and J dropped 1; count of bases not matched to a gene: 5. This CDR3 has 16 amino acids.

The J gene is TRBJ2-6, the V gene TRBV27; 10 nucleotides line up with TRBD1. The germline CDR1 and CDR2 sequences are MNHEY and SMNVEV (reference sequence). Trimming at V came to 5 bases and at J to 0 bases, leaving 7 bases not matched to a gene. The CDR3 runs 18 residues. The CDR3 DNA follows: TGTGCCAGCAGTACCGGGACAGGGGAAATCTCTGGGGCCAACGTCCTGACTTTC. Its translation is CASSTGTGEISGANVLTF.

The chain carries TRBV6-5 and TRBJ1-5; D might be TRBD1 (5 bases). Trimming shortened V by 0 bases and J by 4 bases, and 10 bases separated the two germline ends. Germline V gene lookup returns CDR1 MNHEY and CDR2 SVGAGI. The CDR3 has 15 residues. Written as DNA, the CDR3 is TGTGCCAGCAGTTACTCGATCGGGGGAAATCAGCCCCAGCATTTT. Translating gives CASSYSIGGNQPQHF.

The chain uses TRBV30 and TRBJ1-5; no reliable D call. Per the germline V gene, CDR1 is GTSNPN and CDR2 is SVGIG (reference sequence). V lost 1 base and J 6 bases, leaving 10 bases between the germline ends. The CDR3 consists of 13 residues. CDR3 coding DNA: TGTGCCTGGAGTGCAGGAATTTCTCAGCCCCAGCATTTT. It is translated as CAWSAGISQPQHF.

This chain connects TRBV5-1 to TRBJ2-5; D is possibly TRBD2 (5 bases). The germline gives CDR1 SGHRS, CDR2 YFSETQ. V lost 4 bases and J lost 4, with 17 bases in between. The CDR3 extends over 15 amino acids. CDR3 sequence (DNA): TGCGCCAGCAGCCGGAACGGGGAGCCGGGAGAGACCCAGTACTTC. Protein: CASSRNGEPGETQYF.

Comment on this clone: Mismatch with germline at one junction end may stem from a read error. This chain links TRBV4-2 with TRBJ1-5; perhaps TRBD1 as D (6 bases). Germline loops: CDR1 LGHNA, CDR2 YNFKEQ. The CDR3 extends over 13 amino acids. The CDR3 is CASSQDLGQPQHF. The CDR3 region has the DNA TGTGCCAGCAGCCAAGATCTAGGACAGCCTCAGCATTTT.

The chain employs TRBV6-1 and TRBJ2-7, with TRBD1 matching over 10 bases. The CDR3 runs 17 residues. Per germline, CDR1 MNHNS and CDR2 SASEGT. The trim removed 1 base at V and 1 base at J, leaving 7 bases unmatched. For the CDR3, the DNA is TGTGCCAGCAGTGAAGACCCCCGGGACAGGGGTTCCTACGAGCAGTACTTC. Amino acids: CASSEDPRDRGSYEQYF.

This clone is a singleton in its sample. The CDR3 protein is CASSERGRGRSGELFF. The CDR3 DNA reads TGTGCCAGCAGTGAAAGAGGCAGGGGGCGATCCGGGGAGCTGTTTTTT. The rearrangement uses TRBV6-1 and TRBJ2-2, with 8 nucleotides matching TRBD1. CDR3 length equals 16 residues. CDR1 is MNHNS, CDR2 SASEGT, per germline. J gave up 6 bases and V 2 bases, and 8 bases lay outside the gene matches.

The chain is built from TRBV5-8 and TRBJ2-7; TRBD2 matches at 14 bases. The germline CDR1 and CDR2 sequences are SGHTS and YDEGEE. The CDR3 is 14 amino acids. The ends lost 10 bases at V and 4 bases at J; junction bases unmatched: 7. CDR3 coding DNA: TGTGCCTCTCCGGGACTAGCGGGAGCGTACGAGCAGTACTTC. Encoded protein: CASPGLAGAYEQYF.

The chain combines TRBV27 with TRBJ1-6, with D perhaps matching TRBD1 (6 bases). V lost 5 bases to trimming and J lost 9 bases, with 8 bases between them. The CDR3 totals 12 residues. CDR1 and CDR2 (germline): MNHEY, SMNVEV (reference sequence). The CDR3 loop reads CASSVRGSPLHF. As DNA, the CDR3 is TGTGCCAGCAGTGTCAGGGGTTCACCCCTCCACTTT.

The sample holds one count of this clone. This chain links TRBV20-1 with TRBJ2-5, with D perhaps matching TRBD1 (6 bases). V dropped 7 bases and J dropped 2 bases, with 8 bases sitting between them. CDR1 DFQATT and CDR2 SNEGSKA come from the germline V gene (reference sequence). This CDR3 region has 11 residues. The CDR3 loop reads CSGQGQETQYF. CDR3 in DNA: TGCAGTGGCCAGGGGCAAGAGACCCAGTACTTC.

A word on this clone: One end of the junction is discordant with germline, which a read error may explain. Written as DNA, the CDR3 is TGTGCCAGCAGTCCCAACCGGGACAGGGGGGACTTC. As protein: CASSPNRDRGDF. This rearrangement joins TRBV28 to TRBJ2-7, with 11 bases lining up with TRBD1. The CDR3 covers 12 residues. CDR1 is MDHEN, CDR2 SYDVKM, per germline.

This chain links TRBV18 with TRBJ1-3; possibly TRBD1 for D (5 bases). In germline, CDR1 is KGHSH, CDR2 LQKENI. The CDR3 has 17 amino acids. Trimming stripped 2 bases from V and 0 bases from J, with 14 bases between. The CDR3 spells CASSPIGQVVSGNTIYF. DNA of the CDR3: TGTGCCAGCTCACCAATCGGACAAGTGGTCTCTGGAAACACCATATATTTT. The variable domain in full, completed from reference TRBV18 and TRBJ1-3, reads NAGVMQNPRHLVRRRGQEARLRCSPMKGHSHVYWYRQLPEEGLKFMVYLQKENIIDESGMPKERFSAEFPKEGPSILRIQQVVRGDSAAYFCASSPIGQVVSGNTIYFGEGSWLTVV.